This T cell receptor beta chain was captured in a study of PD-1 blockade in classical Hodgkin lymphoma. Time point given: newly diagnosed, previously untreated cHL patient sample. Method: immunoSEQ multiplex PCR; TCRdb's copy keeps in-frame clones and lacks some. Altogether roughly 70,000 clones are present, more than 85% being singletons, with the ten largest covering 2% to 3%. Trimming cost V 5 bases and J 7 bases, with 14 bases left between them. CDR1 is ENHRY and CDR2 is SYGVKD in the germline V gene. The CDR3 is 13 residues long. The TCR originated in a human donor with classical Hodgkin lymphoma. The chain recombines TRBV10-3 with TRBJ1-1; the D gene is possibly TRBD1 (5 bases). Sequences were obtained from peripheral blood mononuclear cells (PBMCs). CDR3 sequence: CAISNQGGVEAFF. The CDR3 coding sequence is TGTGCCATCAGTAACCAGGGCGGTGTTGAAGCTTTCTTT.